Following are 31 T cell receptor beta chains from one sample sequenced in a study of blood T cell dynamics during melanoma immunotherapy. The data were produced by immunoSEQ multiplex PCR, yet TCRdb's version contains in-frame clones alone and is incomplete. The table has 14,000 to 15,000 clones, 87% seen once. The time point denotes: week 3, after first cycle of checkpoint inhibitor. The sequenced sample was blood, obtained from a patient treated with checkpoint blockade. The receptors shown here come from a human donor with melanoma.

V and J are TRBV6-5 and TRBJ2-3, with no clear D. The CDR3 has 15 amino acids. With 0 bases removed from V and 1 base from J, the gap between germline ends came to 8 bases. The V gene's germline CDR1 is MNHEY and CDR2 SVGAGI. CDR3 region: CASSYSNRRTDTQYF. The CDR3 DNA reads TGTGCCAGCAGTTACTCGAATAGACGCACAGATACGCAGTATTTT.

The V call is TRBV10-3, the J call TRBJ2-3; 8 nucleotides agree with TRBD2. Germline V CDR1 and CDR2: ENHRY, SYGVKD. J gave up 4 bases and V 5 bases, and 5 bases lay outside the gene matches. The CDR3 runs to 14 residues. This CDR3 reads CAISLAGSADTQYF. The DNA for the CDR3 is TGTGCCATCAGTTTAGCGGGATCGGCAGATACGCAGTATTTT.

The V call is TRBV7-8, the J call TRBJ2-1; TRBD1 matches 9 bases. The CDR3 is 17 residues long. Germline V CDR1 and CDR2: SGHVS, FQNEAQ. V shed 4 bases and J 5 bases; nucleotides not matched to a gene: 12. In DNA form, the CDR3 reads TGTGCCAGCAGCTCCGGGACAGGGTGGGGGGAAAACAATGAGCAGTTCTTC. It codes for CASSSGTGWGENNEQFF.

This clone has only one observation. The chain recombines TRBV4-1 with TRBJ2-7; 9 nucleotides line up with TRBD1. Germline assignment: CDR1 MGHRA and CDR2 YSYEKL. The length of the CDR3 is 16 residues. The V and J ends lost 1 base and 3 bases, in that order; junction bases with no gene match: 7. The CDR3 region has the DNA TGCGCCAGCAGCCAAGGGGACCGGGACAGGGTCTACGAGCAGTACTTC. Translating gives CASSQGDRDRVYEQYF.

CDR3 amino acids: CASSYGLAGVQANEQFF. Here the CDR3 DNA reads TGCGCCAGCAGCTACGGACTAGCGGGAGTACAGGCTAATGAGCAGTTCTTC. V is TRBV5-1 and J is TRBJ2-1, with 13 bases identical to TRBD2. Germline CDR1 SGHRS, CDR2 YFSETQ. This CDR3 spans 17 amino acids. The V segment lost 3 bases and the J segment 7 bases; nucleotides outside the gene matches: 10.

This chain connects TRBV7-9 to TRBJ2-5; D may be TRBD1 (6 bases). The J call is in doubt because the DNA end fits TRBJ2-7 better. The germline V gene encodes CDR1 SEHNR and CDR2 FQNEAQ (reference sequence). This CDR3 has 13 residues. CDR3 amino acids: CASSPGQNYEQYF. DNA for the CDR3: TGTGCCAGCAGCCCTGGACAGAACTACGAGCAGTACTTC.

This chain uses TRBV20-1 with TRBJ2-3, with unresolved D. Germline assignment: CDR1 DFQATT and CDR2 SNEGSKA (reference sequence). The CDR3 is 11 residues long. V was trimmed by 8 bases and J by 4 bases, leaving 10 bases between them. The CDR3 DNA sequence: TGCAGTCTCCCCGAGGCAGATACGCAGTATTTT. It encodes CSLPEADTQYF.

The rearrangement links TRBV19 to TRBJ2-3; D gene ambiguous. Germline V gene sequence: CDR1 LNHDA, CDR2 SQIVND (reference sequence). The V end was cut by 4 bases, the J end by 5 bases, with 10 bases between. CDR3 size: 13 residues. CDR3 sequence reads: CASSTSGRDTQYF. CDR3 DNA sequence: TGTGCCAGTAGTACCTCTGGTAGAGATACGCAGTATTTT.

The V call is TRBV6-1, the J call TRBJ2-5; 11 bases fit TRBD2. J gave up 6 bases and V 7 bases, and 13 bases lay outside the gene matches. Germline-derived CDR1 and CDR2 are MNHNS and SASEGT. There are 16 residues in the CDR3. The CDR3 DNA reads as TGTGCCAGCACCGAAGCCCTAGCGGGAGGTCATAAGACCCAGTACTTC. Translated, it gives CASTEALAGGHKTQYF.

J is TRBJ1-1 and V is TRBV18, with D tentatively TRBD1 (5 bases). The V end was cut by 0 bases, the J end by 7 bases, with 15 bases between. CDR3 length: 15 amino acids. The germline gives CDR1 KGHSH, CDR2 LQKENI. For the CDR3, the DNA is TGTGCCAGCTCACCACCGAACCCTAGGGGCAGTGAAGCTTTCTTT. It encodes CASSPPNPRGSEAFF.

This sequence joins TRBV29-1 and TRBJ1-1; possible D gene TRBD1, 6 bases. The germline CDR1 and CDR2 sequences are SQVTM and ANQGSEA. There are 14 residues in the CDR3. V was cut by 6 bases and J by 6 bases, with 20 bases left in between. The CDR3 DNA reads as TGCAGCGTGGGATCAGGGGCAGGGTTCGCTGAAGCTTTCTTT. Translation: CSVGSGAGFAEAFF.

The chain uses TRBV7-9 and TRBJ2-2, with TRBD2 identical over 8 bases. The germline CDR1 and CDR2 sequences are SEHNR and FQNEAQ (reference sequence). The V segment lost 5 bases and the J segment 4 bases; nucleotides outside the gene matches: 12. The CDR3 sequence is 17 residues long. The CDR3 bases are TGTGCCAGCAGCCTCCCGCGGGGGGTGGAAGGCACCGGGGAGCTGTTTTTT. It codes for CASSLPRGVEGTGELFF.

CDR3 protein: CASSRALTLPEAFF. DNA of the CDR3: TGTGCCAGCAGTCGGGCCCTGACCCTTCCTGAAGCTTTCTTT. The V and J genes are TRBV6-5 and TRBJ1-1; D is ambiguous. The CDR3 sequence is 14 residues long. The germline gives CDR1 MNHEY, CDR2 SVGAGI. Deletions cut 5 bases from V and 6 bases from J, with 16 bases between.

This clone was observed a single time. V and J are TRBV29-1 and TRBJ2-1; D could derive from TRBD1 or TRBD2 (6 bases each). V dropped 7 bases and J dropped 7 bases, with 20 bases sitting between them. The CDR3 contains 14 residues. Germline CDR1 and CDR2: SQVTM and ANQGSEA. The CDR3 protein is CSAVRGGSRNEQFF. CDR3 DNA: TGCAGCGCCGTCAGGGGAGGTAGTCGGAATGAGCAGTTCTTC.

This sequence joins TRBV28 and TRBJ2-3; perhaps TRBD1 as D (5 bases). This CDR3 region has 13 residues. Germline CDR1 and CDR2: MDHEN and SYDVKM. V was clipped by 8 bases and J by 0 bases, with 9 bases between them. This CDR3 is CASDGASTDTQYF. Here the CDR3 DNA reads TGTGCCAGCGATGGGGCTAGCACAGATACGCAGTATTTT.

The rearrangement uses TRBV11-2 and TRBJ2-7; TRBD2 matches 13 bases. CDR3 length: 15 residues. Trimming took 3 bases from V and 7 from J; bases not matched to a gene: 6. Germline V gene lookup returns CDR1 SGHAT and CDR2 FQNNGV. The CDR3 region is CASSFLLAGGQEQYF. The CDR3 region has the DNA TGTGCCAGCAGCTTCTTACTAGCGGGAGGGCAAGAGCAGTACTTC.

The CDR3 DNA reads as TGCGCCAGCAGTCAATTCCGGCGGCCGAACACTGAAGCTTTCTTT. This sequence encodes CASSQFRRPNTEAFF. V gene TRBV23-1 combines with J gene TRBJ1-1; no reliable D call. TRBV23-1 is identified as an open reading frame with a role that is uncertain. V lost 1 base and J lost 1, with 10 bases in between. The CDR3 length is 15 residues.

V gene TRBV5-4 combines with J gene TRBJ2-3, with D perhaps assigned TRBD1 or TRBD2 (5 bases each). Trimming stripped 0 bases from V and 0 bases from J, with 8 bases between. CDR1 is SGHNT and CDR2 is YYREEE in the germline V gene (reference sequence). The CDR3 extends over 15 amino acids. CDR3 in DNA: TGTGCCAGCAGCTTGGATTGGGGGAGCACAGATACGCAGTATTTT. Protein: CASSLDWGSTDTQYF.

The CDR3: CASSLYVTGGNEQFF. The CDR3 DNA reads as TGTGCCAGCAGTTTATATGTGACAGGGGGCAATGAGCAGTTCTTC. V and J are TRBV27 and TRBJ2-1, with 9 bases matching TRBD1. Trimming at V came to 1 base and at J to 6 bases, leaving 4 bases not matched to a gene. This CDR3 contains 15 residues. Per the germline V gene, CDR1 is MNHEY and CDR2 is SMNVEV (reference sequence).

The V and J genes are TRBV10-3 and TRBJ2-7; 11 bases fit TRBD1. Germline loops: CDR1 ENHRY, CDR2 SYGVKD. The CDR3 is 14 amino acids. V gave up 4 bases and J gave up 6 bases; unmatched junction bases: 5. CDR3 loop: CAISGGTGGSEQYF. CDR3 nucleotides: TGTGCCATCAGTGGAGGGACAGGGGGTTCCGAGCAGTACTTC.

CDR3 coding DNA: TGTGCCAGCACCCCTAGGTCGAAGCGGGAGTCCTACGAGCAGTACTTC. Its protein product is CASTPRSKRESYEQYF. The chain is built from TRBV11-2 and TRBJ2-7, with 8 bases aligning to TRBD2. Unmatched junction bases numbered 12, after V lost 7 bases and J lost 1 base. The CDR3 length is 16 residues. Germline CDR1 SGHAT, CDR2 FQNNGV.

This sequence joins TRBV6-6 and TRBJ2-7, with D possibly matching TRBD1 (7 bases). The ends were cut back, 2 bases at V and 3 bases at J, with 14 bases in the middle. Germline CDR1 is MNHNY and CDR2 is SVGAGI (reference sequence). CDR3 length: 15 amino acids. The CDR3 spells CASSYGPQGGYEQYF. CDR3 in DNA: TGTGCCAGCAGTTACGGCCCCCAGGGGGGCTACGAGCAGTACTTC.

CDR3 amino acids: CASSLEGTSVSEQFF. CDR3 nucleotides: TGCGCCAGCAGCTTGGAGGGGACTAGCGTTAGTGAGCAGTTCTTC. The V call is TRBV5-1, the J call TRBJ2-1; 10 nucleotides line up with TRBD2. The CDR3 runs 15 residues. Trimming removed 0 bases from V and 9 bases from J; junction bases left unmatched: 6. The germline V gene has CDR1 SGHRS and CDR2 YFSETQ.

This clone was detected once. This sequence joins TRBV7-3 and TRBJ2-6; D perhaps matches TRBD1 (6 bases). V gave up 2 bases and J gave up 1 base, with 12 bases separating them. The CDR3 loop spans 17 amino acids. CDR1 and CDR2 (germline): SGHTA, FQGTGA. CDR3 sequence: CASSLGGGISGANVLTF. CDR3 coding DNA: TGTGCCAGCAGCTTAGGGGGCGGAATTTCTGGGGCCAACGTCCTGACTTTC.

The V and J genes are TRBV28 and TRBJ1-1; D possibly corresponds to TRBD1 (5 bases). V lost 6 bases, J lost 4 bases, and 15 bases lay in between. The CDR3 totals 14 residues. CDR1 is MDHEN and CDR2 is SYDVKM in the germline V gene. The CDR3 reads CASSLPRGRTEAFF. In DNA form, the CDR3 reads TGTGCCAGCAGCTTACCCCGGGGCCGCACTGAAGCTTTCTTT.

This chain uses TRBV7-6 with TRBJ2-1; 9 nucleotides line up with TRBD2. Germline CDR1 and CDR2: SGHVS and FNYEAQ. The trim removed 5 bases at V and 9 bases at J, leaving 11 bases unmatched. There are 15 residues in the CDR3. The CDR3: CASSTYPGLAGEQFF. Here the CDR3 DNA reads TGTGCCAGCAGCACTTATCCGGGACTAGCTGGTGAGCAGTTCTTC.

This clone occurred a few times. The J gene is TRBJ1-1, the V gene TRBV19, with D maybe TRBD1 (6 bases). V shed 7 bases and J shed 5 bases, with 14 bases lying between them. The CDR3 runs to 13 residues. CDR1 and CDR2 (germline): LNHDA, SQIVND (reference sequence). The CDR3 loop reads CASNTGLGTEAFF. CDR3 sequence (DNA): TGTGCCAGTAACACAGGGTTGGGGACTGAAGCTTTCTTT.

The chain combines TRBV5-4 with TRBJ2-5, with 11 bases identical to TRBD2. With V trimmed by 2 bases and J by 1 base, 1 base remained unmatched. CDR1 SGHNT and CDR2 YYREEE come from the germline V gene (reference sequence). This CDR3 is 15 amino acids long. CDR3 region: CASSLGLAGQETQYF. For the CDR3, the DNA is TGTGCCAGCAGCTTAGGACTAGCGGGCCAAGAGACCCAGTACTTC.

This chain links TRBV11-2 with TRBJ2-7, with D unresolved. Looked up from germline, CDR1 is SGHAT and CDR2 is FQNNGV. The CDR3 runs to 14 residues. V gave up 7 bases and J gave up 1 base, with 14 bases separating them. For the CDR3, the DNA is TGTGCCAGCAAGACTCCAGGACCTTCCTACGAGCAGTACTTC. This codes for CASKTPGPSYEQYF.

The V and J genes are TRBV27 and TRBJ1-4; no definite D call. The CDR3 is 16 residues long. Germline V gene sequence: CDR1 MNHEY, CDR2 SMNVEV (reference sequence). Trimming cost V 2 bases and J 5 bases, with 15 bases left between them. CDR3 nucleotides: TGTGCCAGCAGTTTAAAAGGTAACAGAGGCAATGAAAAACTGTTTTTT. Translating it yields CASSLKGNRGNEKLFF.

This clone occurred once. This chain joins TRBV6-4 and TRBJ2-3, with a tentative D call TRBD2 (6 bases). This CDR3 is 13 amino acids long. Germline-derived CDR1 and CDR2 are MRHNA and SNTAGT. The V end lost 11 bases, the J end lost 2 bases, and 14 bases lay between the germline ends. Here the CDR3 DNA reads TGTGCCTGCCCCGGCGGGAACACAGATACGCAGTATTTT. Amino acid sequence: CACPGGNTDTQYF.